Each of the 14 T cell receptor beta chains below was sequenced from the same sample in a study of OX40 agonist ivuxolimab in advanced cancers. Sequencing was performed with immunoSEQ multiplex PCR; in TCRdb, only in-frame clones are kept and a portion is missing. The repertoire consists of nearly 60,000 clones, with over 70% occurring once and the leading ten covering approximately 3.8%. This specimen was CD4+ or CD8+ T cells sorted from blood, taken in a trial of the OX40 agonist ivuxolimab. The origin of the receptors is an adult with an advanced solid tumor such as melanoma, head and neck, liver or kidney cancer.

CDR3 amino acids: CASSPSLLAGMADTQYF. The CDR3 DNA reads TGTGCCAGCTCACCAAGTTTGCTAGCGGGGATGGCAGATACGCAGTATTTT. The chain recombines TRBV18 with TRBJ2-3, with TRBD2 matching 9 bases. Germline CDR1 is KGHSH and CDR2 is LQKENI. The CDR3 runs to 17 residues. Trimming cost V 2 bases and J 4 bases; bases outside gene matches: 10.

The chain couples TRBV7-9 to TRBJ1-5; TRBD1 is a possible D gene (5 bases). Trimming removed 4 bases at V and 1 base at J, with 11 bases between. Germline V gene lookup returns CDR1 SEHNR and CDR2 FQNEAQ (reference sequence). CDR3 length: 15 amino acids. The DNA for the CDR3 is TGTGCCAGCAGCTACTACGGGGGGAGCAATCAGCCCCAGCATTTT. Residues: CASSYYGGSNQPQHF.

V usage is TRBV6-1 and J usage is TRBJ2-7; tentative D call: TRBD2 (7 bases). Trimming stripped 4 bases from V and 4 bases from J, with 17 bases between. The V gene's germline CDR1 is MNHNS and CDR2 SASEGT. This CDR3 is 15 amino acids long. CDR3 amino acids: CASSGSRGAKYEQYF. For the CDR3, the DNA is TGTGCCAGCAGTGGCAGTCGGGGGGCGAAGTACGAGCAGTACTTC.

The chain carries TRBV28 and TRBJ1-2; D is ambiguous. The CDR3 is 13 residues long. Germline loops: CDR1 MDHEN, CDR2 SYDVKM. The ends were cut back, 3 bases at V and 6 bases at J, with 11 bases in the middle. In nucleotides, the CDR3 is TGTGCCAGCAGTTTTGGATCGGTTAATGGCTACACCTTC. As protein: CASSFGSVNGYTF.

In DNA form, the CDR3 reads TGTGCCAGCTCATCGGACGGTATGGGTGGCTACACCTTC. The encoded protein is CASSSDGMGGYTF. The chain uses TRBV18 and TRBJ1-2; D unresolved. The CDR3 consists of 13 residues. V shed 5 bases and J shed 7 bases, with 14 bases lying between them. CDR1 is KGHSH, CDR2 LQKENI, per germline.

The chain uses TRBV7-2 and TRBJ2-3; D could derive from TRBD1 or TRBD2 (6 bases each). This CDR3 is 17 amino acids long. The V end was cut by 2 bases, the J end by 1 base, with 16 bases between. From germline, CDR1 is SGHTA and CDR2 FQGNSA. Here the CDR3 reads CASSLFTSGAGTDTQYF. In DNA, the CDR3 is TGTGCCAGCAGCTTATTCACTTCGGGGGCTGGCACAGATACGCAGTATTTT.

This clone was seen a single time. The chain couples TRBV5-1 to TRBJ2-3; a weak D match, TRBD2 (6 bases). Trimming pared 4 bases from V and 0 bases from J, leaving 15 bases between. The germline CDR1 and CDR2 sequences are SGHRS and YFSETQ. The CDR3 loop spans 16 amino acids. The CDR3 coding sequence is TGCGCCAGCAGCCTGGCGAGCGGACTAAGCACAGATACGCAGTATTTT. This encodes CASSLASGLSTDTQYF.

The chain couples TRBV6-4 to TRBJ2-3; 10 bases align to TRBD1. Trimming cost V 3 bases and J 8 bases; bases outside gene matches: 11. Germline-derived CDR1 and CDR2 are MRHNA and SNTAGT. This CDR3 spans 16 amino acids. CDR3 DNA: TGTGCCAGCAGTGAATACTCCGGGACAGGGGCCACTACGCAGTATTTT. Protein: CASSEYSGTGATTQYF.

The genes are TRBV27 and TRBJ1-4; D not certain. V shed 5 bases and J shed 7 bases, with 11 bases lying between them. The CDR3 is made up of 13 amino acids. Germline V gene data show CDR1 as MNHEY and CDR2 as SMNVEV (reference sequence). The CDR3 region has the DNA TGTGCCAGCAGTAAGGCCACGGCTGAAAAACTGTTTTTT. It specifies CASSKATAEKLFF.

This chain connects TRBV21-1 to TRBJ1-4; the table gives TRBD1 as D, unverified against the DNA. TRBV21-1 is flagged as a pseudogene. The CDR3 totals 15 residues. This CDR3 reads CASSKGLGRDEKLFF. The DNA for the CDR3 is TGTGCCAGCAGCAAAGGTCTGGGCAGGGATGAAAAACTGTTTTTT.

The CDR3 reads CASSLGELYEQYF. CDR3 nucleotides: TGTGCCAGCAGCTTGGGGGAGCTCTACGAGCAGTACTTC. The chain is built from TRBV7-2 and TRBJ2-7; D is possibly TRBD1 or TRBD2 (5 bases each). CDR3 length: 13 residues. Trimming removed 3 bases from V and 3 bases from J, with 9 bases in between. Germline V gene lookup returns CDR1 SGHTA and CDR2 FQGNSA.

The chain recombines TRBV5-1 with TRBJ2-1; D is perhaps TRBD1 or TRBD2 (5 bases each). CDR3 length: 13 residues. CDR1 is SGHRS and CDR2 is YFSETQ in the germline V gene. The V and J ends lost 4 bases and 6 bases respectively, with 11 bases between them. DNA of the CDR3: TGCGCCAGCAGCCCCGGGGCGCCCAATGAGCAGTTCTTC. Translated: CASSPGAPNEQFF.

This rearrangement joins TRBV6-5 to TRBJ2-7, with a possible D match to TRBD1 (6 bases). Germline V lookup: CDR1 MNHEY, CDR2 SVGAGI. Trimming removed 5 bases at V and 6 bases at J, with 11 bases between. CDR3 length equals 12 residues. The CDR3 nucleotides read TGTGCCAGCAGTCCAGGGGATCGCGAGCAGTACTTC. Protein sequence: CASSPGDREQYF.

This CDR3 is CASISTSLVNEQFF. The CDR3 DNA sequence: TGTGCCAGCATTTCGACTAGTTTGGTCAATGAGCAGTTCTTC. The chain is built from TRBV7-9 and TRBJ2-1, with D possibly matching TRBD2 (6 bases). This CDR3 has 14 residues. The V and J ends lost 7 bases and 6 bases respectively, with 16 bases between them. Germline CDR1 is SEHNR and CDR2 is FQNEAQ (reference sequence).